This TCR beta chain comes out of a study of shared T cell receptors in the human thymus. The protocol was immunoSEQ multiplex PCR, while the TCRdb copy is restricted to in-frame clones and leaves out a portion. The table records 700,000 or so clones, around 85% of them present only once. Trimming removed 8 bases from V and 7 bases from J, with 24 bases in between. The germline V gene encodes CDR1 LGHNT and CDR2 FRNRAP. The CDR3 is made up of 15 amino acids. These sequences were also reported in another study, on human thymus T cells. From that report: It was healthy Finnish infants having corrective surgery for congenital heart defects who were the donors. Thymic samples were excised during corrective heart operations. V and J genes seemed to be used with bias in thymic and blood repertoires. Related work found strong thymic repertoire overlap between unrelated individuals.

This receptor was identified in a girl less than two years old with a congenital heart defect. Sequences were obtained from thymocytes. The chain couples TRBV12-5 to TRBJ2-7; tentative D call: TRBD2 (5 bases). This CDR3 reads CASRGGAEGLWEQYF. The CDR3, as DNA: TGTGCTAGTCGAGGCGGCGCAGAGGGCCTCTGGGAGCAGTACTTC.